A single sample gave rise to the 18 T cell receptor beta chains below, sequenced in a study of T cell responses to AZD1222 COVID-19 vaccine. Some clones are missing from TCRdb's copy, which holds only in-frame ones; the method was immunoSEQ multiplex PCR. The sample carries 100,000 or so clones, around 87% recorded once. This material consisted of peripheral blood, taken on day 0 of MenACWY control vaccination. These TCRs come from an adult in good health.

The chain joins TRBV30 to TRBJ2-7; a possible D gene is TRBD2 (6 bases). V dropped 7 bases and J dropped 4 bases, with 35 bases sitting between them. CDR1 and CDR2 (germline): GTSNPN, SVGIG (reference sequence). CDR3 length: 19 amino acids. For the CDR3, the DNA is TGTGCCTATCCAGGTTCGGAATCAAAATTTGAGGGAGGCCTTTACGAGCAGTACTTC. Protein product: CAYPGSESKFEGGLYEQYF.

The chain recombines TRBV10-3 with TRBJ2-7; 12 bases map to TRBD2. The V and J ends lost 2 bases and 4 bases, in that order; junction bases with no gene match: 12. The CDR3 runs 18 residues. Germline V gene sequence: CDR1 ENHRY, CDR2 SYGVKD. CDR3 region: CAISEKLAGGPRTYEQYF. DNA for the CDR3: TGTGCCATCAGTGAGAAGCTAGCGGGGGGGCCGCGCACGTACGAGCAGTACTTC.

The chain joins TRBV3-1 (or the pseudogene TRBV3-2) to TRBJ2-3, with a possible D match to TRBD1 (6 bases). Per germline, CDR1 LGHDT and CDR2 YNNKEL (reference sequence). CDR3 size: 17 residues. Trimming left V 0 bases short and J 4 bases short, with 17 bases between. CDR3 nucleotides: TGTGCCAGCAGCCAAGATTTAGCAGGGGTCGGCGCAGATACGCAGTATTTT. It specifies CASSQDLAGVGADTQYF.

The V gene is TRBV27, the J gene TRBJ1-1; D unclear. The CDR3 has 16 amino acids. V was shortened by 3 bases and J by 3 bases, with 17 bases between the two germline ends. Germline-derived CDR1 and CDR2 are MNHEY and SMNVEV (reference sequence). For the CDR3, the DNA is TGTGCCAGCAGTTTCTGGGTGCCTGGTGTGCACACTGAAGCTTTCTTT. It encodes CASSFWVPGVHTEAFF.

V usage is TRBV13 and J usage is TRBJ2-1; 11 bases align to TRBD2. CDR1 and CDR2 (germline): PRHDT, FYEKMQ (reference sequence). The CDR3 contains 14 residues. The V and J ends lost 5 bases and 11 bases, in that order; junction bases with no gene match: 8. This CDR3 reads CASSQLLAGGKQFF. In DNA, the CDR3 is TGTGCCAGCAGCCAACTCCTAGCGGGAGGAAAGCAGTTCTTC.

The chain links TRBV6-5 to TRBJ1-2; no clear D. This CDR3 contains 13 residues. V was shortened by 5 bases and J by 8 bases, with 15 bases between the two germline ends. Germline lookup yields CDR1 MNHEY and CDR2 SVGAGI. CDR3: CASSPDSSFGYTF. The CDR3 DNA reads TGTGCCAGCAGTCCCGACTCTTCGTTCGGCTACACCTTC.

The rearrangement uses TRBV6-1 and TRBJ2-1; D gene uncertain. V was pared by 0 bases and J by 10 bases, with 7 bases between. This CDR3 has 12 residues. Per germline, CDR1 MNHNS and CDR2 SASEGT. The CDR3 DNA sequence: TGTGCCAGCAGTGAAGCGGGATTAGAGCAGTTCTTC. It specifies CASSEAGLEQFF.

The gene calls are TRBV7-9 and TRBJ2-1, with D possibly matching TRBD1 (5 bases). The CDR3 runs 12 residues. The germline CDR1 and CDR2 sequences are SEHNR and FQNEAQ (reference sequence). The V end was cut by 3 bases, the J end by 8 bases, with 8 bases between. CDR3 loop: CASSFSRDEQFF. The CDR3 bases are TGTGCCAGCAGCTTCTCCAGGGATGAGCAGTTCTTC.

Comments on this clone: Other DNA sequences in this specimen translate into the identical CDR3. CDR3 DNA: TGCGCCAGCAGCCAAGATCGCACCCCGGGCGGCTACACCTTC. It codes for CASSQDRTPGGYTF. This chain joins TRBV4-3 and TRBJ1-2; the D is unclear. V was shortened by 0 bases and J by 8 bases, with 13 bases between the two germline ends. CDR1 and CDR2 from the germline V gene are LGHNA and YSLEER. The CDR3 runs 14 residues.

This chain joins TRBV2 and TRBJ2-1, with D perhaps matching TRBD2 (5 bases). CDR3 length equals 11 residues. Germline V gene sequence: CDR1 SNHLY, CDR2 FYNNEI. V lost 9 bases and J 5 bases, leaving 8 bases between the germline ends. CDR3 DNA: TGTGCCAGAGACTATCACAATGAGCAGTTCTTC. Translated: CARDYHNEQFF.

The chain links TRBV5-1 to TRBJ1-1, with D perhaps TRBD1 (5 bases). The V end lost 0 bases, the J end lost 5 bases, and 14 bases lay between the germline ends. CDR1 and CDR2 from the germline V gene are SGHRS and YFSETQ. The CDR3 loop spans 15 amino acids. The CDR3 spells CASSLDAGPGTEAFF. The CDR3 nucleotides are TGCGCCAGCAGCTTGGACGCGGGGCCGGGTACTGAAGCTTTCTTT.

The V gene is TRBV28, the J gene TRBJ2-7, with 9 bases identical to TRBD1. Germline CDR1 MDHEN, CDR2 SYDVKM. CDR3 length equals 15 residues. Germline trimming cut 3 bases from V and 4 bases from J; bases unmatched to any gene: 7. CDR3 coding DNA: TGTGCCAGCAGTTTGGCGGGACAGGGTGCGTACGAGCAGTACTTC. Translating gives CASSLAGQGAYEQYF.

This sequence joins TRBV5-1 and TRBJ2-5; 10 positions agree with TRBD1. V lost 4 bases and J lost 5; bases outside the gene matches: 2. CDR1 and CDR2 from the germline V gene are SGHRS and YFSETQ. The CDR3 runs to 13 residues. CDR3 region: CASSTGQGETQYF. CDR3 nucleotides: TGCGCCAGCAGCACGGGACAGGGGGAGACCCAGTACTTC.

This chain joins TRBV15 and TRBJ2-5; the D is unclear. CDR3 length equals 13 residues. The V gene lost 8 bases and the J gene lost 2 bases, with 12 bases spanning the gap. Germline CDR1 LNHNV, CDR2 YYDKDF (reference sequence). The CDR3 region has the DNA TGTGCCACCGCCCGAGGAGTGCAAGAGACCCAGTACTTC. Translation: CATARGVQETQYF.

V and J are TRBV4-1 and TRBJ1-5; 11 bases are shared with TRBD1. The CDR3 sequence is 16 residues long. Germline assignment: CDR1 MGHRA and CDR2 YSYEKL. Trimming removed 4 bases from V and 4 bases from J; junction bases left unmatched: 6. CDR3 DNA sequence: TGCGCCAGCAGCCCGGACAGGGGGCGTCGGAATCAGCCCCAGCATTTT. Amino acids: CASSPDRGRRNQPQHF.

This clone was recorded a few times. The chain is built from TRBV7-2 and TRBJ1-1, with D maybe TRBD1 (5 bases). This CDR3 is built from 15 residues. Germline V gene sequence: CDR1 SGHTA, CDR2 FQGNSA. Trimming shortened V by 2 bases and J by 3 bases, and 13 bases separated the two germline ends. The chain's CDR3 is CASSLMAMGDTEAFF. CDR3 coding DNA: TGTGCCAGCAGCTTAATGGCAATGGGGGACACTGAAGCTTTCTTT. Full variable domain (remainder filled in from reference TRBV7-2 and TRBJ1-1): GAGVSQSPSNKVTEKGKDVELRCDPISGHTALYWYRQSLGQGLEFLIYFQGNSAPDKSGLPSDRFSAERTGGSVSTLTIQRTQQEDSAVYLCASSLMAMGDTEAFFGQGTRLTVV.

The chain has TRBV28 and TRBJ2-2; D not resolved. Germline V gene lookup returns CDR1 MDHEN and CDR2 SYDVKM. Trimming stripped 7 bases from V and 3 bases from J, with 6 bases between. The CDR3 has 12 amino acids. The CDR3 coding sequence is TGTGCCAGCACGGCATACACCGGGGAGCTGTTTTTT. Its protein product is CASTAYTGELFF.

This chain joins TRBV11-2 and TRBJ1-4; no clear D. The germline V gene has CDR1 SGHAT and CDR2 FQNNGV. The CDR3 loop spans 14 amino acids. V lost 3 bases to trimming and J lost 0 bases, with 5 bases between them. The CDR3 bases are TGTGCCAGCAGCTTGTCTGCAACTAATGAAAAACTGTTTTTT. It codes for CASSLSATNEKLFF.